This T cell receptor beta chain originates from a study of cytomegalovirus exposure and HLA in healthy donors (TCRdb year 2017). As for the study more broadly: An earlier analysis of approximately 550 of the donors reported more than 250 Gb of sequence data and some 100 million unique TCR beta sequences from 150 million to 200 million T cells. All discovery cohort repertoires had been generated using a single sequencing platform. The study used immunosequencing to profile the T cell repertoires of 600 to 850 subjects and linked those repertoires to cytomegalovirus serostatus. The number of donors typed differed by locus, with about 629-630 for A, B, C, DRB1 and DQB1, 522 for DQA1, 600 to 610 for DPA1, and some 440 for DPB1. To study patterns of TCR occurrence, a later analysis re-analyzed previously published TCR beta repertoires from hundreds of donors and added high-resolution HLA genotyping. The study aimed to test whether cataloging public T cell receptors could reveal signatures of past pathogen exposure. Roughly 300 gigabases of sequencing data and approximately 85 million unique TCR sequences were included in an early release covering several hundred HLA-typed donors. Among around 400 genotyped donors of the cohort, an average of roughly 230,000 unique TCR beta nucleotide sequences was sequenced per donor, of which roughly 17% were non-productive. Both class I and class II loci were covered by HLA typing, at four-digit resolution. Along with the roughly 670-subject first cohort, a separate validation cohort of over a hundred different subjects was used. Of the roughly 400 genotyped donors, 65% to 90% fell in the genetic ancestry cluster associated with self-reported Caucasian donors. Rather than using new phenotypic data, the later analysis identified candidate immune exposures from TCR beta sequences and from how often those sequences occurred across donors. An earlier analysis of around 580 of the donors used high-throughput TCR beta sequencing to judge whether each TCR beta V gene segment behaved as functional or pseudogenic. Alongside the repertoire data, information on donor age, sex, ethnicity and CMV serostatus was compiled. Because of strong linkage in the cohort, five DR-DQ haplotypes were treated as single units for association and clustering. To predict cytomegalovirus infection status, the study brought together high-throughput TCR immunosequencing, statistical association of individual TCRs with disease status, and machine learning. In a later genetic analysis, genome-wide SNP genotypes for about 55% of the 666 donors were used, and that subset was treated as a discovery cohort.

Overall study outcomes, separate from this receptor: HLA typing was unavailable for some donors at each locus, so association tests used only the typed subset. Correlated functional status among segregating V segments might reflect linkage disequilibrium, but an unknown experimental factor could not be ruled out. Around 16 rarely observed V segments, including chromosome 9 orphons, were excluded from the earlier analysis of some 590 of the donors because counts were too low. According to a later analysis, TCR association rates differed among HLA loci, with DRB1 alleles showing the most associated TCRs and HLA-C alleles showing the fewest. When HLA alleles, especially DR and DQ, strongly co-occurred, attributing TCR associations to individual alleles was difficult. According to a later analysis, parvovirus B19, influenza, CMV and Epstein-Barr virus appeared linked to several top co-occurrence clusters. In a later genetic analysis, a missense DCLRE1C variant was associated with V-gene and J-gene trimming of TCR beta chains, and the association was replicated in an independent cohort. Across donors, most TCR sequences were observed very rarely, whereas some public TCRs were present in many individuals. Immune exposure information for the cohort was limited to CMV serostatus. A cluster of highly shared sequence variants was judged likely to represent a technical artifact of the sequencing pipeline. The classifier was reported to diagnose cytomegalovirus status with high specificity and sensitivity in both the original cohort and the validation cohort. Some IMGT-functional V segments, including TRBV6-2 and TRBV6-3, could not be distinguished by the 87-base-pair reads and were therefore excluded. The presence/absence analyses assumed that sequencing depth was roughly uniform across donors, and that assumption may not be true. An earlier analysis of several hundred of the donors showed that most TCR beta V segments appeared in productive rearrangements either about 87% or about 30% of the time, which broadly matched IMGT annotations. The cohort was sequenced for TCR beta chains only, and without alpha or paired-chain data the features that could be detected were limited. In a later genetic analysis, fewer N-insertions in productive TCRs were reported among donors in an Asian-associated ancestry cluster than the approximately 630-donor mean. Three of the identified cytomegalovirus-associated TCR beta chains were confirmed in vitro to be specific for cytomegalovirus antigens. Most CMV-associated TCR beta chains appeared to be HLA-restricted in a later analysis, and the HLA associations seemed to be driven largely by CMV exposure. A further reported finding was that TCR beta sequences accurately predicted the HLA-A and HLA-B alleles for most subjects in the first cohort. In a later analysis, HLA-associated TCR beta chains were found to be more clonally expanded and to have lower generation probabilities than equally common non-associated chains. Specific HLA alleles were associated with roughly 17,000 TCR beta sequences at a false discovery rate of 0.05 in a later analysis. The authors suggested that the approach could potentially be generalized to other disease states and immunological phenotypes. A total of 164 TCR beta chains were listed by the study as associated with cytomegalovirus.

The cohort comprised under 700 healthy bone marrow donors. All cohort members were sampled while nominally healthy, although unrecorded immune exposures were likely present. The donor tested CMV seronegative and was one of the 352 seronegative cohort members. A peripheral blood sample was provided by each donor, and peripheral blood mononuclear cells were used for TCR beta sequencing. Genomic DNA was extracted from the blood cell samples with the Qiagen DNeasy Blood Extraction Kit. This clone was recorded once. The target of this receptor is not known. A junction boundary mismatches the germline segment, possibly from a read error. Library preparation employed the immunoSEQ multiplex PCR assay. A mixture of 60 forward primers for TCR Vbeta segments and 13 reverse primers for TCR Jbeta segments was used in the multiplex PCR. The CDR3 region of rearranged TCR beta genes was amplified from genomic DNA by a multiplex PCR assay. The amplified TCR beta libraries were sequenced on the Illumina HiSeq System as 87-base-pair reads. On the authors' methods: A later analysis counted about 80 million unique TCR beta chains across the 670 or so repertoires, and some 11 million of these chains were shared by at least two donors. To remove PCR and sequencing errors, raw reads were error-corrected and collapsed into unique sequences using a nearest-neighbor algorithm that merged closely related sequences. V, D and J gene segments were assigned by aligning CDR3 sequences to IMGT reference sequences. For a sequence to be retained, a match of at least six nucleotides to both a V gene segment and a J gene segment was required. A rearrangement counted as productive if the CDR3 had no stop codons and remained in frame with V and J, and every other rearrangement counted as non-productive. Following IMGT convention, CDR3 was defined as the stretch from the second conserved V-encoded cysteine up to the conserved J-encoded phenylalanine. The earlier analysis of 587 of the donors excluded sequences that lacked an unambiguous match to a single V gene segment. An earlier analysis of a few hundred of the donors called V segments functional above 56.7% productive rearrangements and segregating when the between-donor standard deviation exceeded 5%. A statistical classification framework was developed to diagnose cytomegalovirus status using the catalog of TCR beta chain sequences. In a later analysis, V and J genes were assigned by comparing TCR nucleotide sequences against IMGT/GENE-DB human TR gene sequences. A later analysis assigned CDR3 sequences and most-parsimonious VDJ recombination scenarios with the TCRdist pipeline. A later analysis defined each TCR beta chain by its CDR3 amino acid sequence plus V-gene family, and excluded reads lacking a unique V-gene family. A later analysis removed several hundred highly shared, low-generation-probability nucleotide sequences to deal with suspected cross-contamination and a sequencing artifact. In a later analysis, a clonal expansion index for each public chain was calculated from normalized within-repertoire ranks of inferred template counts. In a later analysis, generation probabilities were computed using a VDJ recombination model fitted to out-of-frame rearrangements, and the results were checked against IGoR. A later analysis scored TCR-TCR, TCR-HLA and TCR-CMV co-occurrence with hypergeometric tests, applying a repertoire-size bias correction to TCR pairs. To estimate false discovery rates, a later analysis permuted the HLA or CMV assignments 20 times. A later analysis grouped co-occurring TCRs with DBSCAN, adding TCRdist sequence similarity when clustering within HLA-allele-positive subsets. Co-occurrence clustering excluded repertoires with fewer than 30,000 or more than 120,000 public chains, plus five with anomalous nucleotide sharing. TCRdb carries this immuneACCESS record with in-frame sequences only. Its versions omit some clonotypes, under half of them owing to an unresolved V gene in the studies checked, with the rest unexplained. V and J calls and clone size are copied from that table; D and trimming were computed from the DNA. The sample records about 67,000 clones, about three quarters of which are singletons. Over 9.5% of the sample belongs to the ten largest clones.

The CDR3 covers 12 residues, taking in both the cysteine and the phenylalanine. This entry keeps only the CDR3 DNA: 36 bases, framed from base 1. Reading the germline V gene gives CDR1 SGHRS and CDR2 YFSETQ. This chain is built from TRBV5-1 and TRBJ1-2; TRBD1 is a possible D gene, resting on 5 matching bases. This TCR derives from a middle-aged man in good health and CMV-seronegative. The sample comprised PBMCs. The DNA is TGCGCCAGCAGCGTGCGGGGGGAGCGGTACCCCTTC. It translates as CASSVRGERYPF.